This T cell receptor beta chain was recovered during a study of control samples from healthy donors and cancer patients. V gave up 3 bases and J gave up 5 bases; unmatched junction bases: 15. Germline assignment: CDR1 MGHDK and CDR2 SYGVNS. This CDR3 has 18 amino acids. Data came from immunoSEQ multiplex PCR; TCRdb stores just in-frame clones and leaves some out. Altogether about 26,000 clones are present, roughly 80% being singletons, with the ten largest covering about 25%. This clone came up once. V usage is TRBV25-1 and J usage is TRBJ2-2, with 7 bases fitting TRBD2. This clonotype originated in a man aged 60 to 69 with colorectal cancer. The sequencing input was PBMCs. CDR3 in DNA: TGTGCCAGCAGTGATACTGCCAGTAGTTTAGCGGGTACCGGGGAGCTGTTTTTT. It encodes CASSDTASSLAGTGELFF.